The 10 T cell receptor beta chains listed next were all sequenced from one sample in a study of CD8 T cells in ankylosing spondylitis. TCRdb processed the 5' RACE reads anew with MiXCR; each CDR3 protein has one entry. The sample consists of around 250,000 distinct CDR3 sequences, around 11% of them appearing once. Sequenced material: blood, either unsorted or a sorted T cell fraction (not recorded which). Receptor source: a male donor with ankylosing spondylitis or in good health (not recorded which).

This clonotype occurred a few times. This chain connects TRBV5-4 to TRBJ1-6; D uncertain. Trimming cost V 0 bases and J 4 bases, with 5 bases left between them. Germline V gene sequence: CDR1 SGHNT, CDR2 YYREEE (reference sequence). The CDR3 is 14 residues long. The CDR3 sequence is CASSLAGYNSPLHF. Written as DNA, the CDR3 is TGTGCCAGCAGCTTGGCCGGGTATAATTCACCCCTCCACTTT.

This clonotype was counted many times. The V gene is TRBV20-1, the J gene TRBJ2-7; 9 bases align to TRBD2. Germline assignment: CDR1 DFQATT and CDR2 SNEGSKA (reference sequence). V trimming: 2 bases; J trimming: 3 bases; junction bases outside the gene matches: 2. The CDR3 totals 13 residues. The CDR3 region is CSARPTSGYEQYF. The CDR3 DNA reads TGCAGTGCTAGACCGACTAGCGGCTACGAGCAGTACTTC.

This clonotype was observed at least ten times. The chain combines TRBV20-1 with TRBJ2-1, with D perhaps matching TRBD1 or TRBD2 (5 bases each). Trimming removed 3 bases from V and 2 bases from J, with 11 bases in between. This CDR3 is 14 amino acids long. Germline CDR1 DFQATT, CDR2 SNEGSKA (reference sequence). The CDR3 sequence: CSARVGRTYNEQFF. CDR3 nucleotide sequence: TGCAGTGCTAGGGTGGGACGTACCTACAATGAGCAGTTCTTC.

The sample holds many counts of this clonotype. This rearrangement joins TRBV6-1 to TRBJ2-2; perhaps TRBD2 as D (6 bases). The germline V and J ends were trimmed by 8 bases and 5 bases, with 12 bases remaining between them. This CDR3 region has 13 residues. Germline CDR1 and CDR2: MNHNS and SASEGT. The CDR3 coding sequence is TGTGCCAGCTCTCGGGGGAATACCGGGGAGCTGTTTTTT. It codes for CASSRGNTGELFF.

This chain uses TRBV5-1 with TRBJ2-3; weak D call: TRBD2 (5 bases). CDR1 is SGHRS, CDR2 YFSETQ, per germline. This CDR3 is 15 amino acids long. Trimming left V 0 bases short and J 2 bases short, with 10 bases between. CDR3 amino acids: CASSLAVDFTDTQYF. CDR3 nucleotide sequence: TGCGCCAGCAGCTTGGCGGTGGACTTCACAGATACGCAGTATTTT.

This clonotype was detected ten times or more. This chain links TRBV5-1 with TRBJ2-1; D is undetermined. Trimming cost V 4 bases and J 10 bases, with 18 bases left between them. Germline CDR1 is SGHRS and CDR2 is YFSETQ. The CDR3 is 14 amino acids. CDR3 protein: CASSAPGPFGEQFF. The DNA for the CDR3 is TGCGCCAGCAGCGCCCCGGGCCCCTTCGGGGAGCAGTTCTTC.

The V and J genes are TRBV7-2 and TRBJ1-5, with 7 bases that match TRBD1. V shed 5 bases, J shed 6 bases, and the junction held 7 bases outside the gene matches. Germline values: CDR1 SGHTA, CDR2 FQGNSA. CDR3 length: 14 residues. CDR3 region: CASSKEQGPQPQHF. CDR3 nucleotide sequence: TGTGCCAGCAGCAAAGAACAGGGGCCTCAGCCCCAGCATTTT.

This chain links TRBV5-1 with TRBJ1-1; TRBD1 matches at 7 bases. Germline CDR1 is SGHRS and CDR2 is YFSETQ. This CDR3 is built from 16 residues. The J segment lost 1 base and the V segment lost 3 bases, leaving 9 bases of the junction unmatched. CDR3 nucleotides: TGCGCCAGCAGCTCCCGACAGGGTCTCAAGAACACTGAAGCTTTCTTT. Translated: CASSSRQGLKNTEAFF.

The table lists this clonotype with many counts. The chain employs TRBV15 and TRBJ1-1, with a weak D call TRBD1 (5 bases). This CDR3 is built from 14 residues. Per the germline V gene, CDR1 is LNHNV and CDR2 is YYDKDF (reference sequence). The V end was cut by 1 base, the J end by 5 bases, with 11 bases between. The CDR3 spells CATSRGGALTEAFF. CDR3 in DNA: TGTGCCACCAGCAGAGGAGGGGCGCTGACTGAAGCTTTCTTT.

This clonotype was detected only a few times. The J gene is TRBJ2-3, the V gene TRBV6-5; no reliable D call. The CDR3 is 12 amino acids. The germline CDR1 and CDR2 sequences are MNHEY and SVGAGI. Trimming stripped 5 bases from V and 5 bases from J, with 8 bases between. The CDR3 here is CASSNRKDTQYF. In DNA, the CDR3 is TGTGCCAGCAGTAACCGGAAAGATACGCAGTATTTT.